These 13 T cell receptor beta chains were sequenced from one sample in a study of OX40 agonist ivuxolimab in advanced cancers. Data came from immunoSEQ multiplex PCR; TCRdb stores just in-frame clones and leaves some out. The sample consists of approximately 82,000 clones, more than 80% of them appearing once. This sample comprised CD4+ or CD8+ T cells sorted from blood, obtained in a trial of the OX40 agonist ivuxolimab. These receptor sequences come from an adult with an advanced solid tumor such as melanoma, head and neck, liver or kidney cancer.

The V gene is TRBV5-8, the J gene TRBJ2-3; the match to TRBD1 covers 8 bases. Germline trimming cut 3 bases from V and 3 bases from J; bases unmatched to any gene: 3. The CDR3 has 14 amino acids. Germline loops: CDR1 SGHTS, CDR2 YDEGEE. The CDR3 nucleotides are TGTGCCAGCAGCTCAGACAGGGGAACAGATACGCAGTATTTT. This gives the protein CASSSDRGTDTQYF.

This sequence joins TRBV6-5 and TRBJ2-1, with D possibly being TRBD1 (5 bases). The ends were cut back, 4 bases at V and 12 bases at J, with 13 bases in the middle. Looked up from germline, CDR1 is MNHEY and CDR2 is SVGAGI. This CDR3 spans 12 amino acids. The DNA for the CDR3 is TGTGCCAGCAGTTCCCCCCAGGGCCTGCAGTTCTTC. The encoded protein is CASSSPQGLQFF.

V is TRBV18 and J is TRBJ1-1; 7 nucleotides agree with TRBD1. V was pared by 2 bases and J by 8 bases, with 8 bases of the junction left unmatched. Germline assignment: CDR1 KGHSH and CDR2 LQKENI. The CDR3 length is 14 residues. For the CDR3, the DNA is TGTGCCAGCTCACCAGCAGGGGGGCGATCCGAAGCTTTCTTT. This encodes CASSPAGGRSEAFF.

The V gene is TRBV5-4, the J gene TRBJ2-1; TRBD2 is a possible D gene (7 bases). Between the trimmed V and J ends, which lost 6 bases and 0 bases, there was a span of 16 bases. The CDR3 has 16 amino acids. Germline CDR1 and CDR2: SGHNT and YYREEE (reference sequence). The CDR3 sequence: CASNFGGGSSYNEQFF. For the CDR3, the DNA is TGTGCCAGCAACTTCGGCGGGGGCAGCTCCTACAATGAGCAGTTCTTC.

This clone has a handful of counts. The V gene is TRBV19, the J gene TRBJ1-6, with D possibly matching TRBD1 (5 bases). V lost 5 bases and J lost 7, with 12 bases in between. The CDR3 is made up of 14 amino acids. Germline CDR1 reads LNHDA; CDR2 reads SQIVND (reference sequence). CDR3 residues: CASSEGVRNSPLHF. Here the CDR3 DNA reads TGTGCCAGTAGTGAAGGGGTTAGGAATTCACCCCTCCACTTT.

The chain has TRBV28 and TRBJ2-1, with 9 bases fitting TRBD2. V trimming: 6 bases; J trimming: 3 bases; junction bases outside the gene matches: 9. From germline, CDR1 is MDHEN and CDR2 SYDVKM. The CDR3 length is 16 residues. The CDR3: CASRPPTSGFYNEQFF. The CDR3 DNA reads TGTGCCAGCAGGCCCCCCACTAGCGGGTTCTACAATGAGCAGTTCTTC.

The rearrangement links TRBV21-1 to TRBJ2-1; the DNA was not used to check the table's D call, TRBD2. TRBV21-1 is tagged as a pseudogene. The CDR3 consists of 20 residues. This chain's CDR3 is CASSKAPPQSGRGSYNEQFF. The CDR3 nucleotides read TGTGCCAGCAGCAAAGCTCCCCCTCAAAGCGGGAGGGGCTCCTACAATGAGCAGTTCTTC.

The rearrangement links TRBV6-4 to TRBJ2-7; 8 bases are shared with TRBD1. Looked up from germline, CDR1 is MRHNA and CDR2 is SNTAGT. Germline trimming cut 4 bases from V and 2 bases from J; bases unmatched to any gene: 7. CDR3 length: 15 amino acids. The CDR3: CASSARAGGAYEQYF. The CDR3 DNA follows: TGTGCCAGCAGTGCCAGGGCAGGGGGCGCCTACGAGCAGTACTTC.

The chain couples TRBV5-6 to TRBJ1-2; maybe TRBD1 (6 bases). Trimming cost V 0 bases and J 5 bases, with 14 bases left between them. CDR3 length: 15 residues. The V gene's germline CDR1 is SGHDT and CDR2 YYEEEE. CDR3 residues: CASSLGPGQHYGYTF. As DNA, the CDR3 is TGTGCCAGCAGCTTGGGGCCGGGACAACATTATGGCTACACCTTC.

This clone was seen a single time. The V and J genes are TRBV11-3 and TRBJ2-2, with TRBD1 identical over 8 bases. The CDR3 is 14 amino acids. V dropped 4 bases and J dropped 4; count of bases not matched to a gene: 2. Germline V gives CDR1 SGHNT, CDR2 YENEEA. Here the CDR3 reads CASSSGQGTGELFF. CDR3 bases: TGTGCCAGCAGCTCCGGACAGGGCACCGGGGAGCTGTTTTTT.

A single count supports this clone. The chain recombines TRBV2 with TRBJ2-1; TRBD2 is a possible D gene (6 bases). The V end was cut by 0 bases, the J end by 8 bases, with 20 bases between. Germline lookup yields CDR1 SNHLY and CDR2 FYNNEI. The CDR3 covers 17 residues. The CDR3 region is CASSEAWATSRRYEQFF. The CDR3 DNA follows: TGTGCCAGCAGTGAAGCATGGGCAACTAGCCGGCGTTATGAGCAGTTCTTC.

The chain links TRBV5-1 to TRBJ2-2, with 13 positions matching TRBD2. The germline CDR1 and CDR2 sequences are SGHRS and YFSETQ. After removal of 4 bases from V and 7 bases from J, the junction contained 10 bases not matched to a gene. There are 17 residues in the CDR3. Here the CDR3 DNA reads TGCGCCAGCAGCCATGGACTAGCGGGAGTTGGTATCGGGGAGCTGTTTTTT. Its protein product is CASSHGLAGVGIGELFF.

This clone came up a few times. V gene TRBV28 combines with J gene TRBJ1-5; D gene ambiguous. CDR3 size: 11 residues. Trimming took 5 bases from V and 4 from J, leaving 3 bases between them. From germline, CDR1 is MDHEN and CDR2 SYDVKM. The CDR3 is CASSGNQPQHF. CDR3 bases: TGTGCCAGCAGTGGGAATCAGCCCCAGCATTTT.